These T cell receptor beta chains were read from a single sample in a study of T cell responses to AZD1222 COVID-19 vaccine. TCRdb's table, derived via immunoSEQ multiplex PCR, lists solely in-frame clones and lacks some. The data contain more than 100,000 clones, about 90% of them singletons. The material sequenced was peripheral blood, taken on day 0 of AZD1222 vaccination. The receptors were sampled from an adult in good health. Both conserved end residues are part of each CDR3. A D gene is named only where the DNA matches it firmly. Clone size is not always given. Where it is, it says once, few, many or a class for expanded clones.

17	TRBV27	TRBD1	.	TRBJ1-5	TGTGCCAGCGGTACCTATCAGGGGGCGGAGCGCAATCAGCCCCAGCATTTT	CASGTYQGAERNQPQHF
20	TRBV4-1	TRBD1	.	TRBJ2-6	TGCGCCAGCAGCCAATCCTTCACAGGGGGCGTAGGAGCTGGGGCCAACGTCCTGACTTTC	CASSQSFTGGVGAGANVLTF
14	TRBV5-8	.	few	TRBJ2-1	TGTGCCAGCAGCTTGGTACAGGGTTGGAATGAGCAGTTCTTC	CASSLVQGWNEQFF
16	TRBV6-2/TRBV6-3	TRBD2	.	TRBJ2-1	TGTGCCAGCAGCCCCACGACAGCGGGAGCCTACAATGAGCAGTTCTTC	CASSPTTAGAYNEQFF
16	TRBV4-1	TRBD1	.	TRBJ2-7	TGCGCCAGCAGCCAACAGGCAGGGGGCTTCGGCTACGAGCAGTACTTC	CASSQQAGGFGYEQYF
13	TRBV7-2	.	.	TRBJ2-1	TGTGCCAGCAGCTTATGGGAATTTAATGAGCAGTTCTTC	CASSLWEFNEQFF
13	TRBV28	.	.	TRBJ2-1	TGTGCCAGTAGTGTATTATTGGAGGGTGAGCAGTTCTTC	CASSVLLEGEQFF
13	TRBV4-3	.	once	TRBJ1-2	TGCGCCAGCAGCCAAGAGACGGGCTATGGCTACACCTTC	CASSQETGYGYTF
15	TRBV28	.	.	TRBJ2-7	TGTGCCAGCAGTTTAGGCCCAAGTTCCCCCTACGAGCAGTACTTC	CASSLGPSSPYEQYF
16	TRBV4-3	.	.	TRBJ2-2	TGCGCCAGCAGCCAAGATCCTCCGTGGGACACCGGGGAGCTGTTTTTT	CASSQDPPWDTGELFF
13	TRBV19	.	.	TRBJ1-4	TGTGCCAGTAGTATAAGGGGATTGGAAAAACTGTTTTTT	CASSIRGLEKLFF
18	TRBV9	TRBD2	.	TRBJ2-2	TGTGCCAGCAGCCACCCGGGACTAGCGGGGGTCCTGACCGGGGAGCTGTTTTTT	CASSHPGLAGVLTGELFF
16	TRBV28	TRBD1	.	TRBJ1-5	TGTGCCAGCAGTTTCGGGGACAGGGACAGCAATCAGCCCCAGCATTTT	CASSFGDRDSNQPQHF
16	TRBV10-3	TRBD2	.	TRBJ2-5	TGTGCCATCAGCAGGACTAGCGGGGGGGCCGGGGAGACCCAGTACTTC	CAISRTSGGAGETQYF
16	TRBV5-1	.	.	TRBJ1-1	TGCGCCAACCGAGACCCCTACAACGGACTTAACACTGAAGCTTTCTTT	CANRDPYNGLNTEAFF
12	TRBV5-4	.	.	TRBJ1-2	TGTGCCAGCAGCTTGGATGGGTATGGCTACACCTTC	CASSLDGYGYTF
13	TRBV19	.	once	TRBJ2-2	TGTGCCAGTAGTTTTAGGTTCACGGGGGAGCTGTTTTTT	CASSFRFTGELFF
17	TRBV18	TRBD1	.	TRBJ1-6	TGTGCCAGCTCACCTCCCGGGACAGTTCTCAATAATTCACCCCTCCACTTT	CASSPPGTVLNNSPLHF
16	TRBV6-9	.	.	TRBJ1-5	TGTGCCAGCAGTTATTCGAGGAAAATAGCAAATCAGCCCCAGCATTTT	CASSYSRKIANQPQHF
14	TRBV6-5	.	.	TRBJ1-2	TGTGCCAGCCGTATGGGCCCCGGGGGCTATGGCTACACCTTC	CASRMGPGGYGYTF
16	TRBV4-1	.	.	TRBJ2-2	TGCGCCAGCAGCCAGAGAGCGGCGGATAACACCGGGGAGCTGTTTTTT	CASSQRAADNTGELFF
17	TRBV11-2	TRBD2	.	TRBJ2-5	TGTGCCAGCAGCTTAGTGTTTAGCGGGGGGTACCAAGAGACCCAGTACTTC	CASSLVFSGGYQETQYF
14	TRBV15	TRBD1	once	TRBJ2-2	TGTGCCACCAGGGCGGACAGGGCCTACTTTGAGCTGTTTTTT	CATRADRAYFELFF
15	TRBV6-1	.	.	TRBJ1-2	TGTGCCAGCAGTGAAAGGGTAGCTGGGAACTATGGCTACACCTTC	CASSERVAGNYGYTF
14	TRBV7-2	.	.	TRBJ1-5	TGTGCCAGCAGCTTAGGAGCTGGGGAGAAGCCCCAGCATTTT	CASSLGAGEKPQHF
15	TRBV9	.	.	TRBJ2-7	TGTGCCAGCAGCATTACCGGGACTCTCACATCAGAGCAGTACTTC	CASSITGTLTSEQYF
16	TRBV7-2	TRBD1	.	TRBJ2-1	TGTGCCAGCAGCTTAGGTCCGGGACAGGCCAACAATGAGCAGTTCTTC	CASSLGPGQANNEQFF
13	TRBV5-4	.	.	TRBJ2-1	TGTGCCAGCAGCTTGTATGGGATCAGTGAGCAGTTCTTC	CASSLYGISEQFF
13	TRBV10-3	TRBD2	.	TRBJ2-3	TGTGCCAGCGGACTAGCGGACACAGATACGCAGTATTTT	CASGLADTDTQYF
16	TRBV5-4	.	.	TRBJ2-7	TGTGCCAGCAGCTTGCCAGGGGCCTATAGCTCCTACGAGCAGTACTTC	CASSLPGAYSSYEQYF
13	TRBV4-3	TRBD1	.	TRBJ1-4	TGCGCCAGCAGCCAAGAACAGGGGCGTAAACTGTTTTTT	CASSQEQGRKLFF
14	TRBV7-9	.	.	TRBJ1-2	TGTGCCAGCAGCTTAGATTCGGGGAACTATGGCTACACCTTC	CASSLDSGNYGYTF
16	TRBV6-1	.	.	TRBJ1-3	TGTGCCAGCAGTGAAAAAGGGGCCGACTCTGGAAACACCATATATTTT	CASSEKGADSGNTIYF
14	TRBV5-1	TRBD1	.	TRBJ2-7	TGCGCCAGCAGCGGGGACCGGGACAGGCATGAGCAGTACTTC	CASSGDRDRHEQYF
13	TRBV7-2	.	.	TRBJ2-5	TGTGCCAGCAGCTCGAAGGGGTGGGAGACCCAGTACTTC	CASSSKGWETQYF
14	TRBV7-8	.	.	TRBJ2-2	TGTGCCAGCAGCTACCGGGCCGGAACCGGGGAGCTGTTTTTT	CASSYRAGTGELFF
14	TRBV29-1	.	.	TRBJ2-7	TGCAGCGTTGAAGGCGAGAAAAACACCTACGAGCAGTACTTC	CSVEGEKNTYEQYF
20	TRBV7-8	.	.	TRBJ2-5	TGTGCCAGCAGTCTCCCGGGACAGGGCTGGCCTAGCGGGACCCAAGAGACCCAGTACTTC	CASSLPGQGWPSGTQETQYF
15	TRBV5-1	TRBD2	.	TRBJ2-7	TGCGCCAGCAGCTTGGACGCTAGCGGGGCAGGGGAGCAGTACTTC	CASSLDASGAGEQYF
14	TRBV7-6	.	once	TRBJ2-7	TGTGCCAGCAGCTTAGCAGGACCCTTCTACGAGCAGTACTTC	CASSLAGPFYEQYF
13	TRBV4-3	.	.	TRBJ2-1	TGCGCCAGCAGCCACCGACTAGGCAATGAGCAGTTCTTC	CASSHRLGNEQFF
17	TRBV4-1	TRBD2	.	TRBJ2-7	TGCGCCAGCAGCTTAACGGGACTAGCGGAAAACTCCTACGAGCAGTACTTC	CASSLTGLAENSYEQYF